This entry features one TCR beta chain sequence. This sample was taken from a study of blood T cell repertoires in COVID-19. At the level of the study: Specimens from acute and convalescent COVID-19 originated in the United States, Italy and Spain. Nucleic acid was either cDNA or gDNA, and it came from T cells, B-cell-depleted T cells, or PBMCs.

The CDR3 runs 11 residues. Trimming stripped 8 bases from V and 7 bases from J, with 10 bases between. Germline CDR1 is KGHDR and CDR2 is SFDVKD. Per the original data handling: Estimates of nucleated cell counts were drawn from the amplification of reference gene primers. The data were produced by immunoSEQ multiplex PCR, yet TCRdb's version contains in-frame clones alone and is incomplete. For V, J and clone size, that table is used; D and trimming come from the DNA. The sample holds about 120,000 clones, roughly 90% seen once. The sample taken for sequencing was peripheral blood. The sequence derives from a woman of 80 years or more with acute or convalescent COVID-19. V gene TRBV24-1 combines with J gene TRBJ1-1, with no clear D. CDR3: CATTRTREAFF. CDR3 in DNA: TGTGCCACCACACGGACTCGTGAAGCTTTCTTT.